One sample yielded the 24 T cell receptor beta chains listed below, sequenced in a study of blood T cells in healthy people across ages. PCR was performed a second time for about 6 to 12 cycles using a sample-barcoded 5' primer and a J-beta primer mix. TCRdb reprocessed the 5' RACE reads with MiXCR, giving one entry per CDR3 protein. The top ten clones hold under 8.5% of a sample with roughly 1,300,000 distinct CDR3 sequences, approximately 59% of them seen once. The sequenced sample consisted of blood. Every receptor here comes from a man between 18 and 35 years old in good health.

The V and J genes are TRBV6-6 and TRBJ1-2, with D unresolved. Germline values: CDR1 MNHNY, CDR2 SVGAGI (reference sequence). This CDR3 region has 14 residues. Trimming removed 5 bases from V and 1 base from J, with 11 bases in between. The DNA of the CDR3 is TGTGCCAGCAGTGCCACGACGTTTAACTATGGCTACACCTTC. Protein: CASSATTFNYGYTF.

The CDR3 protein is CASSLRDQAVGNTIYF. The DNA of the CDR3 is TGTGCCAGCAGTCTCCGGGACCAAGCCGTCGGAAACACCATATATTTT. V usage is TRBV6-2 or TRBV6-3 and J usage is TRBJ1-3; D may be TRBD1 (5 bases). CDR1 is MNHEY, CDR2 SVGEGT, per germline. The germline V and J ends were trimmed by 5 bases and 4 bases, with 18 bases remaining between them. This CDR3 region has 16 residues.

CDR3 DNA sequence: TGCGCCAGCAGCAAGGGACAGGTCGATGAAAAACTGTTTTTT. It translates to CASSKGQVDEKLFF. V usage is TRBV4-1 and J usage is TRBJ1-4, with 8 bases lining up with TRBD1. V gave up 5 bases and J gave up 6 bases; unmatched junction bases: 5. The CDR3 has 14 residues. The germline CDR1 and CDR2 sequences are MGHRA and YSYEKL.

This chain connects TRBV14 to TRBJ2-4; TRBD1 is a possible D gene (6 bases). The DNA end lines up better with TRBJ2-7; the J call may be wrong. The CDR3 spans 14 residues. The germline V gene has CDR1 SGHDN and CDR2 FVKESK. The CDR3 DNA reads as TGTGCCAGCAGCCAAACGGGACACCCCTACGAGCAGTACTTC. This codes for CASSQTGHPYEQYF.

This clonotype was seen ten or more times. The gene calls are TRBV7-2 and TRBJ2-3; 9 positions agree with TRBD2. The junction had 6 bases not matched to a gene; V was cut back by 5 bases and J by 0 bases. The CDR3 runs to 16 residues. Per germline, CDR1 SGHTA and CDR2 FQGNSA. DNA of the CDR3: TGTGCCAGCAGCCCACTAGCGGGCACTAGCACAGATACGCAGTATTTT. Translating it yields CASSPLAGTSTDTQYF. The variable domain in full, completed from reference TRBV7-2 and TRBJ2-3, reads GAGVSQSPSNKVTEKGKDVELRCDPISGHTALYWYRQSLGQGLEFLIYFQGNSAPDKSGLPSDRFSAERTGGSVSTLTIQRTQQEDSAVYLCASSPLAGTSTDTQYFGPGTRLTVL.

The chain uses TRBV4-2 and TRBJ2-5, with TRBD2 matching over 11 bases. The CDR3 loop spans 17 amino acids. V dropped 1 base and J dropped 11; count of bases not matched to a gene: 15. Germline V gene lookup returns CDR1 LGHNA and CDR2 YNFKEQ. The chain's CDR3 is CASSQARLAGLNNEQYF. CDR3 DNA sequence: TGTGCCAGCAGCCAAGCGAGACTAGCGGGACTAAACAATGAGCAGTACTTC.

V and J are TRBV2 and TRBJ2-1; 10 bases fit TRBD1. Trimming cost V 7 bases and J 6 bases; bases outside gene matches: 9. The CDR3 is 15 residues long. Germline-derived CDR1 and CDR2 are SNHLY and FYNNEI. The CDR3 loop reads CASTTLGTGANEQFF. Here the CDR3 DNA reads TGTGCCAGCACTACCCTAGGGACAGGGGCCAATGAGCAGTTCTTC. Looking up the rest from reference TRBV2 and TRBJ2-1 gives the full variable domain: EPEVTQTPSHQVTQMGQEVILRCVPISNHLYFYWYRQILGQKVEFLVSFYNNEISEKSEIFDDQFSVERPDGSNFTLKIRSTKLEDSAMYFCASTTLGTGANEQFFGPGTRLTVL.

V gene TRBV20-1 combines with J gene TRBJ2-1; 7 bases fit TRBD2. Germline V gene data show CDR1 as DFQATT and CDR2 as SNEGSKA (reference sequence). With V trimmed by 0 bases and J by 5 bases, 4 bases remained unmatched. The CDR3 is 14 amino acids. CDR3 nucleotide sequence: TGCAGTGCTAGAGATTGGGGGACTAACAATGAGCAGTTCTTC. This sequence encodes CSARDWGTNNEQFF.

This clonotype was seen a single time. The genes are TRBV5-1 and TRBJ1-1; D perhaps matches TRBD1 (5 bases). CDR1 is SGHRS and CDR2 is YFSETQ in the germline V gene. The V end lost 6 bases, the J end lost 2 bases, and 14 bases lay between the germline ends. The CDR3 covers 14 residues. CDR3 loop: CASTSGTVNTEAFF. CDR3 nucleotides: TGCGCCAGCACTTCCGGGACGGTAAACACTGAAGCTTTCTTT.

J is TRBJ2-1 and V is TRBV5-6, with 9 bases lining up with TRBD2. The V and J ends lost 4 bases and 4 bases, in that order; junction bases with no gene match: 9. The CDR3 is 16 amino acids. CDR1 is SGHDT and CDR2 is YYEEEE in the germline V gene. CDR3 residues: CASSGRVAGAYNEQFF. The CDR3 nucleotides read TGTGCCAGCAGCGGGCGGGTAGCGGGGGCTTACAATGAGCAGTTCTTC. Complete variable domain (other parts from reference TRBV5-6 and TRBJ2-1): DAGVTQSPTHLIKTRGQQVTLRCSPKSGHDTVSWYQQALGQGPQFIFQYYEEEERQRGNFPDRFSGHQFPNYSSELNVNALLLGDSALYLCASSGRVAGAYNEQFFGPGTRLTVL.

V gene TRBV20-1 combines with J gene TRBJ2-3, with D perhaps matching TRBD1 or TRBD2 (5 bases each). The germline V and J ends were trimmed by 4 bases and 2 bases, with 19 bases remaining between them. The germline V gene encodes CDR1 DFQATT and CDR2 SNEGSKA (reference sequence). The CDR3 contains 16 residues. Here the CDR3 reads CSATKRGDDYTDTQYF. The CDR3 DNA follows: TGCAGTGCTACTAAGCGTGGGGACGACTACACAGATACGCAGTATTTT.

The chain employs TRBV7-9 and TRBJ2-3; the D gene could be TRBD1 or TRBD2 (5 bases each). The CDR3 consists of 16 residues. Germline lookup yields CDR1 SEHNR and CDR2 FQNEAQ (reference sequence). V dropped 6 bases and J dropped 5 bases, with 21 bases sitting between them. The chain's CDR3 is CASRQPGPRIEDTQYF. The DNA for the CDR3 is TGTGCCAGCAGGCAACCGGGACCGCGCATAGAAGATACGCAGTATTTT. The whole variable domain, filled in from reference TRBV7-9 and TRBJ2-3, reads DTGVSQNPRHKITKRGQNVTFRCDPISEHNRLYWYRQTLGQGPEFLTYFQNEAQLEKSRLLSDRFSAERPKGSFSTLEIQRTEQGDSAMYLCASRQPGPRIEDTQYFGPGTRLTVL.

The V and J genes are TRBV10-2 and TRBJ2-3; the match to TRBD1 covers 9 bases. After removal of 8 bases from V and 6 bases from J, the junction contained 3 bases not matched to a gene. The CDR3 contains 12 residues. The germline CDR1 and CDR2 sequences are WSHSY and SAAADI. CDR3 sequence reads: CASFDRGDTQYF. The CDR3 DNA reads as TGCGCCAGCTTTGACAGGGGGGATACGCAGTATTTT.

The chain combines TRBV20-1 with TRBJ2-1, with D unclear. With 3 bases removed from V and 7 bases from J, the gap between germline ends came to 7 bases. The CDR3 contains 11 residues. Germline V lookup: CDR1 DFQATT, CDR2 SNEGSKA (reference sequence). CDR3: CSASQENEQFF. The CDR3, as DNA: TGCAGTGCTAGCCAGGAAAATGAGCAGTTCTTC.

The chain links TRBV29-1 to TRBJ2-1, with D possibly TRBD1 on 6 matching bases. Germline values: CDR1 SQVTM, CDR2 ANQGSEA. The CDR3 is 13 residues long. The V end lost 3 bases, the J end lost 8 bases, and 14 bases lay between the germline ends. The CDR3 DNA sequence: TGCAGCGTTGAGGGCCCCCCAGGGGATGAGCAGTTCTTC. Protein product: CSVEGPPGDEQFF.

V and J are TRBV2 and TRBJ1-2, with D perhaps TRBD1 (5 bases). The germline CDR1 and CDR2 sequences are SNHLY and FYNNEI. The CDR3 has 12 amino acids. Trimming pared 7 bases from V and 13 bases from J, leaving 19 bases between. DNA for the CDR3: TGTGCCAGCAATCCGGGACCGCTATCTTGCACCTTC. Its translation: CASNPGPLSCTF.

This chain links TRBV9 with TRBJ1-5, with D perhaps TRBD1 (5 bases). In germline, CDR1 is SGDLS, CDR2 YYNGEE. Trimming pared 0 bases from V and 7 bases from J, leaving 11 bases between. The CDR3 consists of 14 residues. The CDR3 here is CASSVGGSYQPQHF. CDR3 DNA: TGTGCCAGCAGCGTAGGGGGGTCTTACCAGCCCCAGCATTTT.

The chain couples TRBV4-2 to TRBJ2-1; weak D call: TRBD2 (7 bases). V lost 0 bases, J lost 0 bases, and 15 bases lay in between. Germline V CDR1 and CDR2: LGHNA, YNFKEQ. CDR3 length equals 18 residues. The CDR3 DNA is TGTGCCAGCAGCCAAGACGGGGAGGGGGGGGGCTCCTACAATGAGCAGTTCTTC. Amino acid sequence: CASSQDGEGGGSYNEQFF.

This clonotype has a handful of counts. This chain links TRBV20-1 with TRBJ2-7; 13 bases align to TRBD2. Trimming took 6 bases from V and 3 from J; bases not matched to a gene: 5. Germline CDR1 reads DFQATT; CDR2 reads SNEGSKA (reference sequence). The CDR3 sequence is 14 residues long. CDR3 region: CSARRLAGGYEQYF. The CDR3 nucleotides are TGCAGTGCCAGACGACTAGCGGGAGGCTACGAGCAGTACTTC.

The chain recombines TRBV13 with TRBJ2-7; D might be TRBD2 (6 bases). Trimming removed 11 bases at V and 1 base at J, with 18 bases between. The CDR3 loop spans 14 amino acids. The germline gives CDR1 PRHDT, CDR2 FYEKMQ (reference sequence). CDR3 in DNA: TGTGCCCAGCAACGGACTACTCATTCCTACGAGCAGTACTTC. Translating gives CAQQRTTHSYEQYF.

This clonotype was recorded a few times. This rearrangement joins TRBV6-6 to TRBJ2-5; D may correspond to TRBD1 or TRBD2 (6 bases each). Germline loops: CDR1 MNHNY, CDR2 SVGAGI (reference sequence). The CDR3 spans 15 residues. V lost 7 bases and J 5 bases, leaving 20 bases between the germline ends. CDR3 DNA: TGTGCCAGCACCGAGTGGGGGGCTGCCGATGAGACCCAGTACTTC. Translated: CASTEWGAADETQYF.

The rearrangement uses TRBV21-1 and TRBJ2-1; TRBD2 is taken as the D call from the table, unchecked against the DNA. Gene TRBJ2-7 matches the end of the DNA better, so the J call may be wrong. TRBV21-1 is tagged as a pseudogene. The CDR3 consists of 17 residues. The CDR3 nucleotides are TGTGCCAGCAGCAAAGCGGGACTTGTTTGCTCCTACAATGAGCAGTACTTC. Protein product: CASSKAGLVCSYNEQYF.

Concerning this clonotype itself: This clone may be a read error of a much larger clone one base away. The chain has TRBV7-2 and TRBJ2-7; D is uncertain. This CDR3 comprises 12 residues. Germline V gene lookup returns CDR1 SGHTA and CDR2 FQGNSA. Here the CDR3 DNA reads TGTGCCAGCAGCTTAGGACAAGAGGAGCTGTACTTC. Translated, it gives CASSLGQEELYF.

The V and J genes are TRBV12-3 or TRBV12-4 and TRBJ2-2; no definite D call. The CDR3 spans 13 residues. V lost 6 bases to trimming and J lost 7 bases, with 12 bases between them. CDR3: CASRDTTGGELFF. CDR3 in DNA: TGTGCCAGCAGAGACACCACCGGCGGGGAGCTGTTTTTT.